This T cell receptor beta chain was observed in a study of blood T cell repertoires in COVID-19. About the study: Collection of acute and convalescent COVID-19 samples took place in the United States, Italy and Spain. Sources were T cells, B-cell-depleted T cells, or PBMCs; the material itself was cDNA or gDNA.

Original methodology: Amplifying reference gene primers gave estimates of nucleated cell counts. Sequencing used immunoSEQ multiplex PCR; TCRdb keeps in-frame clones, though not all of them. D and trimming come from the DNA, and the V and J calls and clone size come from that table. The sample consists of some 240,000 clones, less than 85% of them appearing once. V was trimmed by 4 bases and J by 7 bases, leaving 16 bases between them. The CDR3 is 15 amino acids. The germline CDR1 and CDR2 sequences are LGHDT and YNNKEL (reference sequence). Sequenced sample: peripheral blood. The TCR sequence derives from a woman aged 65 to 85 with acute or convalescent COVID-19. The rearrangement joins TRBV3-1 (or the pseudogene TRBV3-2) to TRBJ2-2; maybe TRBD2 (5 bases). In DNA form, the CDR3 reads TGTGCCAGCAGCCCAGACGTGAGGGCAGGCGGGGAGCTGTTTTTT. This translates into CASSPDVRAGGELFF.